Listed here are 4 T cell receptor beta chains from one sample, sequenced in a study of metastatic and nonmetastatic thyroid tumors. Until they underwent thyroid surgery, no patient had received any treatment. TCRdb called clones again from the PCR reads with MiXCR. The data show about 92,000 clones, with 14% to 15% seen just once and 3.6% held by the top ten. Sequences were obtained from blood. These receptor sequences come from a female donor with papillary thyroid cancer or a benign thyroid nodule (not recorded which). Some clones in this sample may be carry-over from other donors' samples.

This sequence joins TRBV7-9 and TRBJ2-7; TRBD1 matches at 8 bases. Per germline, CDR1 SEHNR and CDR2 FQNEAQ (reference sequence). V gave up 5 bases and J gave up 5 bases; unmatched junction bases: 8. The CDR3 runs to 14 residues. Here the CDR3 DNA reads TGTGCCAGCAGCCCGGCACAGGGGGTGCACGAGCAGTACTTC. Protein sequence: CASSPAQGVHEQYF. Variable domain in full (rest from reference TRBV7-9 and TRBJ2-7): DTGVSQNPRHKITKRGQNVTFRCDPISEHNRLYWYRQTLGQGPEFLTYFQNEAQLEKSRLLSDRFSAERPKGSFSTLEIQRTEQGDSAMYLCASSPAQGVHEQYFGPGTRLTVT.

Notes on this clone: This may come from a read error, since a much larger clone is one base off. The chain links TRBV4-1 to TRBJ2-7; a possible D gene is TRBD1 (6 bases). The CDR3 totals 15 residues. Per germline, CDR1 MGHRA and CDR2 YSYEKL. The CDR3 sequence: CASSQGGDTTYEHYF. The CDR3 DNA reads TGCGCCAGCAGCCAAGGAGGGGACACGACCTACGAGCATTACTTC.

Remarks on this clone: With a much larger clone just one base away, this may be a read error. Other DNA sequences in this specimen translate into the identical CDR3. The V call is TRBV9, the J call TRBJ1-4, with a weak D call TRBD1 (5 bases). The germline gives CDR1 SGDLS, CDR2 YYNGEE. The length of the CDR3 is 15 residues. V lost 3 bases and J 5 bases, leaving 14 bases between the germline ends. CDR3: CASSAKWGANEKLFF. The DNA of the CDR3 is TGTGCCAGCAGCGCCAAATGGGGCGCCAATGAAAAACTGTTTTTT.

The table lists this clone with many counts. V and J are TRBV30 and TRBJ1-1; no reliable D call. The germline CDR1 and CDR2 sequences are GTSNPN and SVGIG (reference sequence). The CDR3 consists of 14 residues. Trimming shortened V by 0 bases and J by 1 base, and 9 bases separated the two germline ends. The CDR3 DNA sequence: TGTGCCTGGAGTGTAGCAAATCAGAACACTGAAGCTTTCTTT. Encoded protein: CAWSVANQNTEAFF.